The 27 T cell receptor beta chains below come from one sample, sequenced in a study of CD8 T cells in Susac syndrome. After extraction with the RNeasy kit, 0.5 to 1 ug of the RNA was reverse transcribed using random hexamers. TCRdb independently ran MiXCR on the immunoSEQ multiplex PCR reads; one entry per CDR3 protein. Seen here are about 180,000 distinct CDR3 sequences, 85% to 95% observed once, and the top ten hold around 0.15%. Sequenced: CD8+ T cells from PBMCs. Source of these receptors: a human donor with multiple sclerosis.

The chain has TRBV20-1 and TRBJ2-2; no definite D call. Trimming shortened V by 6 bases and J by 7 bases, and 12 bases separated the two germline ends. Germline V gene lookup returns CDR1 DFQATT and CDR2 SNEGSKA (reference sequence). The CDR3 loop spans 12 amino acids. The CDR3 coding sequence is TGCAGTGCCACAACAGCGTACGGGGAGCTGTTTTTT. This codes for CSATTAYGELFF.

The rearrangement links TRBV5-1 to TRBJ2-1, with D maybe TRBD2 (5 bases). The germline V and J ends were trimmed by 0 bases and 10 bases, with 14 bases remaining between them. CDR3 length equals 14 residues. CDR1 SGHRS and CDR2 YFSETQ come from the germline V gene. CDR3 loop: CASSLVGLANEQFF. CDR3 DNA sequence: TGCGCCAGCAGCTTGGTCGGGCTAGCAAACGAGCAGTTCTTC.

V is TRBV2 and J is TRBJ2-7, with 7 bases matching TRBD2. V lost 0 bases, J lost 0 bases, and 5 bases stayed unmatched. The V gene's germline CDR1 is SNHLY and CDR2 FYNNEI. The CDR3 totals 16 residues. CDR3 sequence: CASSEALRTSSYEQYF. DNA for the CDR3: TGTGCCAGCAGTGAAGCGCTGCGGACTAGCTCCTACGAGCAGTACTTC.

The chain employs TRBV12-3 or TRBV12-4 and TRBJ1-3; 7 nucleotides match TRBD1. This CDR3 region has 15 residues. V dropped 5 bases and J dropped 0; count of bases not matched to a gene: 4. DNA of the CDR3: TGTGCCAGCAGTCAAAGGGACAGCTCTGGAAACACCATATATTTT. Translation: CASSQRDSSGNTIYF.

V usage is TRBV29-1 and J usage is TRBJ2-3, with TRBD2 identical over 14 bases. Germline CDR1 and CDR2: SQVTM and ANQGSEA. The trim removed 7 bases at V and 1 base at J, leaving 13 bases unmatched. This CDR3 is 18 amino acids long. The CDR3 sequence: CSAVGLAGVGRGTDTQYF. The CDR3 DNA reads as TGCAGCGCGGTGGGACTAGCGGGAGTAGGTCGGGGCACAGATACGCAGTATTTT.

The gene calls are TRBV10-3 and TRBJ2-5; D is unclear. From germline, CDR1 is ENHRY and CDR2 SYGVKD. The CDR3 consists of 13 residues. V gave up 5 bases and J gave up 5 bases, with 12 bases separating them. The CDR3 reads CAISQDPPETQYF. The CDR3 bases are TGTGCCATCAGTCAGGATCCACCGGAGACCCAGTACTTC.

This clonotype was detected once. The V call is TRBV18, the J call TRBJ1-5; D remains unclear. CDR3 size: 12 residues. Trimming cost V 4 bases and J 5 bases, with 6 bases left between them. Looked up from germline, CDR1 is KGHSH and CDR2 is LQKENI. In DNA, the CDR3 is TGTGCCAGCTCACTATGGGATCAGCCCCAGCATTTT. This gives the protein CASSLWDQPQHF.

The chain links TRBV9 to TRBJ1-2; TRBD1 matches at 7 bases. The CDR3 length is 16 residues. Germline V gene sequence: CDR1 SGDLS, CDR2 YYNGEE. The ends lost 0 bases at V and 5 bases at J; junction bases unmatched: 10. The CDR3 region has the DNA TGTGCCAGCAGCGTAGATGGAGGGGGCGGCGTGTATGGCTACACCTTC. Translated: CASSVDGGGGVYGYTF.

The CDR3 loop is CASSPGTSGTYEQYF. CDR3 DNA sequence: TGTGCCAGCAGTCCGGGGACTAGCGGGACCTACGAGCAGTACTTC. This chain joins TRBV27 and TRBJ2-7, with 13 bases identical to TRBD2. After removal of 5 bases from V and 2 bases from J, the junction contained 3 bases not matched to a gene. Germline values: CDR1 MNHEY, CDR2 SMNVEV (reference sequence). The CDR3 loop spans 15 amino acids.

The chain couples TRBV29-1 to TRBJ1-1, with no clear D. The CDR3 is 11 amino acids. V was shortened by 3 bases and J by 11 bases, with 13 bases between the two germline ends. Germline V lookup: CDR1 SQVTM, CDR2 ANQGSEA. CDR3 DNA sequence: TGCAGCGTTGAGGTACCGTTGGGGGCTTTCTTT. This gives the protein CSVEVPLGAFF. The whole variable domain, remainder taken from reference TRBV29-1 and TRBJ1-1, is SAVISQKPSRDICQRGTSLTIQCQVDSQVTMMFWYRQQPGQSLTLIATANQGSEATYESGFVIDKFPISRPNLTFSTLTVSNMSPEDSSIYLCSVEVPLGAFFGQGTRLTVV.

The chain has TRBV29-1 and TRBJ2-3; a weak D match, TRBD2 (6 bases). Trimming removed 7 bases at V and 1 base at J, with 15 bases between. Germline CDR1 is SQVTM and CDR2 is ANQGSEA. The CDR3 has 14 amino acids. Here the CDR3 reads CSADRGSGTDTQYF. CDR3 DNA sequence: TGCAGCGCTGATCGGGGGAGTGGCACAGATACGCAGTATTTT.

The chain employs TRBV4-1 and TRBJ2-5, with D unresolved. The V gene lost 3 bases and the J gene lost 5 bases, with 10 bases spanning the gap. Germline loops: CDR1 MGHRA, CDR2 YSYEKL. This CDR3 comprises 13 residues. The CDR3 DNA follows: TGCGCCAGCAGCCATTTGGCGTACGAGACCCAGTACTTC. Its protein product is CASSHLAYETQYF.

This clonotype was seen a single time. The CDR3 region is CASSLVANDGAFF. The CDR3 DNA sequence: TGTGCCAGCAGCTTAGTGGCAAATGATGGAGCTTTCTTT. The chain combines TRBV7-9 with TRBJ1-1; D is undetermined. This CDR3 has 13 residues. V gave up 1 base and J gave up 10 bases, with 13 bases separating them. Germline V gene sequence: CDR1 SEHNR, CDR2 FQNEAQ (reference sequence).

The rearrangement joins TRBV20-1 to TRBJ2-7; D remains unclear. Germline CDR1 is DFQATT and CDR2 is SNEGSKA (reference sequence). The CDR3 contains 14 residues. V lost 3 bases to trimming and J lost 5 bases, with 17 bases between them. The CDR3 coding sequence is TGCAGTGCTAGTAAATTGGGCCCCTGGGACGAGCAGTACTTC. It encodes CSASKLGPWDEQYF.

The rearrangement links TRBV29-1 to TRBJ2-2, with D possibly matching TRBD1 (6 bases). The CDR3 spans 14 residues. V was trimmed by 7 bases and J by 1 base, leaving 13 bases between them. The V gene's germline CDR1 is SQVTM and CDR2 ANQGSEA. For the CDR3, the DNA is TGCAGCGGTCAGGGGCTAGGGAACACCGGGGAGCTGTTTTTT. Protein sequence: CSGQGLGNTGELFF.

CDR3 nucleotides: TGTGCCAGTAGTCCGGGACTAGCGGGTCTTAGCTCCTACAATGAGCAGTTCTTC. Translation gives CASSPGLAGLSSYNEQFF. The V and J genes are TRBV19 and TRBJ2-1; 12 bases are shared with TRBD2. This CDR3 contains 18 residues. Germline V gene sequence: CDR1 LNHDA, CDR2 SQIVND (reference sequence). V was pared by 5 bases and J by 0 bases, with 8 bases of the junction left unmatched.

V usage is TRBV12-3 or TRBV12-4 and J usage is TRBJ2-5, with a tentative D call TRBD1 (6 bases). The V gene lost 4 bases and the J gene lost 4 bases, with 10 bases spanning the gap. CDR3 length: 13 amino acids. This CDR3 is CASSSTGAETQYF. The CDR3 nucleotides read TGTGCCAGCAGTTCGACAGGCGCAGAGACCCAGTACTTC.

The V gene is TRBV7-9, the J gene TRBJ2-3; TRBD1 might be the D (6 bases). V lost 4 bases and J lost 4, with 18 bases in between. The germline V gene encodes CDR1 SEHNR and CDR2 FQNEAQ (reference sequence). The CDR3 covers 16 residues. The DNA for the CDR3 is TGTGCCAGCAGCTCTTCGCCTCAGGGGTACGCAGATACGCAGTATTTT. Encoded protein: CASSSSPQGYADTQYF.

The rearrangement joins TRBV7-6 to TRBJ2-3, with TRBD2 matching 8 bases. The CDR3 is 14 amino acids. Germline V gives CDR1 SGHVS, CDR2 FNYEAQ. With V trimmed by 5 bases and J by 2 bases, 3 bases remained unmatched. CDR3 in DNA: TGTGCCAGCAGCCCGCGGGAGGCCACAGATACGCAGTATTTT. Its translation: CASSPREATDTQYF.

The rearrangement links TRBV30 to TRBJ1-1; D call uncertain. V lost 6 bases and J lost 1, with 12 bases in between. In germline, CDR1 is GTSNPN, CDR2 SVGIG (reference sequence). The CDR3 spans 13 residues. Here the CDR3 DNA reads TGTGCCTGCGAACCCGGGGAGAACACTGAAGCTTTCTTT. As protein: CACEPGENTEAFF.

The rearrangement links TRBV13 to TRBJ2-7; 9 bases align to TRBD1. There are 15 residues in the CDR3. From germline, CDR1 is PRHDT and CDR2 FYEKMQ (reference sequence). V lost 5 bases, J lost 2 bases, and 7 bases stayed unmatched. For the CDR3, the DNA is TGTGCCAGCAGCACGGCCGGGACAGGGACCTACGAGCAGTACTTC. Translated: CASSTAGTGTYEQYF.

The chain is built from TRBV20-1 and TRBJ2-1; 11 bases line up with TRBD2. The germline V gene encodes CDR1 DFQATT and CDR2 SNEGSKA (reference sequence). V gave up 4 bases and J gave up 0 bases; unmatched junction bases: 5. The CDR3 runs 16 residues. CDR3 sequence (DNA): TGCAGTGCTACCGGGACTAGCGGACACTCCTACAATGAGCAGTTCTTC. Translating gives CSATGTSGHSYNEQFF.

The gene calls are TRBV20-1 and TRBJ2-1, with 11 bases matching TRBD2. Germline values: CDR1 DFQATT, CDR2 SNEGSKA (reference sequence). The CDR3 is made up of 15 amino acids. J was trimmed by 5 bases and V by 6 bases; bases with no gene match: 9. As DNA, the CDR3 is TGCAGTGCACCGAACGGGACTAGCGGAAACAATGAGCAGTTCTTC. This translates into CSAPNGTSGNNEQFF.

J is TRBJ2-3 and V is TRBV10-3, with 14 bases that match TRBD2. This CDR3 has 17 residues. The ends lost 3 bases at V and 5 bases at J; junction bases unmatched: 7. Germline V gene sequence: CDR1 ENHRY, CDR2 SYGVKD. The CDR3 loop is CAISDSGLAGDGDTQYF. Written as DNA, the CDR3 is TGTGCCATCAGTGACTCGGGACTAGCGGGAGACGGAGATACGCAGTATTTT.

This clonotype was counted a single time. The gene calls are TRBV5-4 and TRBJ1-4, with D tentatively TRBD1 (5 bases). Germline lookup yields CDR1 SGHNT and CDR2 YYREEE (reference sequence). V lost 1 base, J lost 8 bases, and 18 bases lay in between. CDR3 length equals 16 residues. The CDR3 region is CASSLQRGVGKEKLFF. The CDR3 nucleotides are TGTGCCAGCAGCTTGCAACGAGGGGTGGGTAAAGAAAAACTGTTTTTT.

The chain joins TRBV29-1 to TRBJ1-1, with 7 bases fitting TRBD1. CDR1 and CDR2 from the germline V gene are SQVTM and ANQGSEA. The CDR3 consists of 12 residues. The CDR3, as DNA: TGCGGCATGAGACAGGGAGCCACTGAAGCTTTCTTT. Its protein product is CGMRQGATEAFF.

The chain is built from TRBV27 and TRBJ1-2; D remains unclear. V lost 3 bases, J lost 3 bases, and 17 bases lay in between. Per the germline V gene, CDR1 is MNHEY and CDR2 is SMNVEV (reference sequence). CDR3 length: 16 residues. This CDR3 is CASSFGPWGSDYGYTF. CDR3 sequence (DNA): TGTGCCAGCAGTTTTGGGCCTTGGGGATCGGACTATGGCTACACCTTC.